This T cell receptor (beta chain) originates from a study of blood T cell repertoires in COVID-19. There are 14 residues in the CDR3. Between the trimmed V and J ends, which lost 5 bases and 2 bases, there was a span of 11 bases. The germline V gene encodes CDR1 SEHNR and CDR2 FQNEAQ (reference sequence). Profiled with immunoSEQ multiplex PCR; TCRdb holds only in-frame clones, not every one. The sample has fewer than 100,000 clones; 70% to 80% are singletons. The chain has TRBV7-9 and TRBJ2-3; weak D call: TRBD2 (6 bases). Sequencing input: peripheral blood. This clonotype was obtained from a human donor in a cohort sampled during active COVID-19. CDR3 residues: CASSRTIATDTQYF. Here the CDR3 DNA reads TGTGCCAGCAGCCGGACTATAGCCACAGATACGCAGTATTTT.